The sequence of this TCR beta chain was determined in a study of T-cell reconstitution after alpha-beta-depleted transplantation in children. Study outcomes and limitations: T-cell counts and diversity at one year post-transplant came mainly from newly produced T cells. Day-60 TCRbeta diversity that was high in some patients was derived from surviving recipient T cells and thymic progenitors. As was reported, about two months after transplant, alpha-beta T cells came from several hundred expanded graft clones.

Only a few counts were recorded for this clonotype. What it binds is not known. Unique molecular identifiers were incorporated during preparation of the TCRbeta library. Each CDR3 protein gets one entry after TCRdb re-called the PCR reads with MiXCR. The table shows some 460,000 distinct CDR3 sequences, with around 15% occurring only once. Germline-derived CDR1 and CDR2 are SGHVS and FQNEAQ. J lost 0 bases, V lost 5 bases, and 7 bases had no gene match. The length of the CDR3 is 17 residues. The sequenced sample was PBMCs, mostly from graft donor cells, obtained 360 days after TCRalphabeta/CD19-depleted stem cell transplant. This chain connects TRBV7-8 to TRBJ2-2; 9 bases fit TRBD1. This clonotype originated in a boy under three years old who had a stem cell transplant for Wiskott-Aldrich syndrome, so the T cells may come from the graft donor. For the CDR3, the DNA is TGTGCCAGCAGCGTAGGGACAGGGAGGGCGAACACCGGGGAGCTGTTTTTT. Translation gives CASSVGTGRANTGELFF.